This note documents a single T cell receptor beta chain sequence. Its antigen has not been determined. No quality values exist for individual bases; no much larger clone is one base distant. Genomic DNA was isolated using the Qiagen DNeasy kit from unsorted PBMCs as well as from negatively selected CD4+ and CD8+ fractions. Amplification of TCR beta CDR3 regions was done by immunoSEQ multiplex PCR with primers that anneal to V and J segments. Amplification bias was minimized using a synthetic immune receptor repertoire, and residual bias was removed computationally after sequencing. The authors processed their data as follows. Repertoire diversity was quantified as the Shannon entropy index using custom Python scripts. Unsorted, CD4+ and CD8+ repertoires were examined separately, except in combined analyses, for which CD4+ and CD8+ sequences were merged in silico. Clonal expansion was defined as at least a 2-fold frequency increase after treatment relative to C1D1, with a pseudocount of 0.5 for undetected baseline clones. Clones with 0 or 1 copy at C1D1 were defined as singleton clones, while clones with 2 or more copies were defined as non-singleton clones. Clones expanded in unsorted samples were assigned a CD4+, CD8+ or unknown annotation through matching of protein sequences in sorted samples from the same patient. Wilcoxon tests on paired samples were used to test diversity changes from C1D1 to C4D1. TCRdb obtained this table from immuneACCESS and retained in-frame rearrangements with V and J assigned. These tables miss some clones; where compared with another copy, unresolved V genes account for less than half of the shortfall, and the remainder is unexplained. The V and J calls and clone size were taken over from that table, and D and trimming were inferred from the DNA. This sample lists approximately 57,000 clones; about 91% were detected once. The top ten hold roughly 10% of the sample.

The CDR3 starts with the cysteine, ends with the phenylalanine, and has 15 residues. Just CDR3 DNA is preserved here, 45 bases in frame from base 1. V gives up 3 bases and J gives up 6 bases, and the segment between their germline ends measures 14 bases. The germline V gene provides CDR1 MGHDK and CDR2 SYGVNS. These data originate in a study of PD-1 blockade in classical Hodgkin lymphoma (dated by TCRdb to 2020 to 2021). Study-level background: Nivolumab dosing was 3 mg/kg intravenously every 2 weeks, continuing until either disease progression or unacceptable toxicity. The study used TCR beta sequencing and CyTOF to define a peripheral blood immune signature of response to PD-1 blockade in classical Hodgkin lymphoma.

According to the study, the label for this sample's time point signals: cycle 2 day 1 (C2D1) of nivolumab. Every trial patient had relapsed following autologous stem cell transplantation, and prior brentuximab vedotin exposure was what differed among cohorts A, B and C. The trial cohort comprised 56 patients with relapsed/refractory classical Hodgkin lymphoma whose best overall responses were complete response, partial response or progressive disease. Trial patients were treated with single-agent nivolumab in the multi-cohort phase II CheckMate 205 trial. An independent review committee assessed best overall response using the 2007 International Working Group response criteria. PBMCs from the trial were collected at three points: immediately before nivolumab initiation (C1D1), and during therapy at cycle 2 day 1 and cycle 4 day 1. Peripheral blood was collected in 8 mL Vacutainer Cell Preparation Tubes, from which PBMCs were isolated by centrifugation and then cryopreserved.

Study-level results and caveats: Lower diversity was observed in patients in whom nivolumab was started less than 1 year after ASCT, and these patients were excluded from later analyses so that confounding by immune reconstitution would be avoided. Only a single clinical trial cohort was studied, and what caused the repertoire differences, possibly disease activity or prior therapy, remained undefined. Baseline TCR diversity was reported to be lower in newly diagnosed patients than in healthy donors and to be lower still in relapsed/refractory patients. Among trial patients, those achieving complete response had baseline diversity similar to that of newly diagnosed patients, while diversity was significantly lower in partial responders and progressors. By C4D1, a significant rise was seen in CD4+ TCR diversity but not in CD8+ TCR diversity (p=0.0027 vs p=0.16), and the rise was most apparent among complete responders (p=0.02).

The chain is encoded by TRBV25-1 joined to TRBJ1-4, and TRBD1 may be the D gene, going by 5 matching bases. The specimen was peripheral blood mononuclear cells (PBMCs), collected before the second cycle of nivolumab. This TCR was recovered from a human donor with classical Hodgkin lymphoma. The CDR3: CASSDREWEDEKLFF. Here is the DNA: TGTGCCAGCAGTGACAGGGAGTGGGAGGATGAAAAACTGTTTTTT. The full variable domain, completed from the reference TRBV25-1 and TRBJ1-4 proteins outside the CDR3, reads EADIYQTPRYLVIGTGKKITLECSQTMGHDKMYWYQQDPGMELHLIHYSYGVNSTEKGDLSSESTVSRIRTEHFPLTLESARPSHTSQYLCASSDREWEDEKLFFGSGTQLSVL.